The entry that follows covers one T cell receptor beta chain sequence. This CDR3 contains 18 residues. Germline V gene data show CDR1 as LGHNA and CDR2 as YSLEER. The ends lost 1 base at V and 2 bases at J; junction bases unmatched: 10. This specimen belongs to a study of cytomegalovirus exposure and HLA in healthy donors. Vbeta (60) and Jbeta (13) primers were used in the PCR. Using immunoSEQ multiplex PCR, the repertoire was profiled, and TCRdb retains in-frame clones only, with some absent. This table holds about 93,000 clones, about 80% found once. This chain uses TRBV4-3 with TRBJ2-3, with 9 positions matching TRBD1. The source is a man in his thirties or forties in good health and CMV-seronegative. Sequencing was performed on PBMCs. The CDR3 DNA sequence: TGCGCCAGCAGCCAAGCCGTGTGGGGACAGGGAGACACAGATACGCAGTATTTT. Its protein product is CASSQAVWGQGDTDTQYF.